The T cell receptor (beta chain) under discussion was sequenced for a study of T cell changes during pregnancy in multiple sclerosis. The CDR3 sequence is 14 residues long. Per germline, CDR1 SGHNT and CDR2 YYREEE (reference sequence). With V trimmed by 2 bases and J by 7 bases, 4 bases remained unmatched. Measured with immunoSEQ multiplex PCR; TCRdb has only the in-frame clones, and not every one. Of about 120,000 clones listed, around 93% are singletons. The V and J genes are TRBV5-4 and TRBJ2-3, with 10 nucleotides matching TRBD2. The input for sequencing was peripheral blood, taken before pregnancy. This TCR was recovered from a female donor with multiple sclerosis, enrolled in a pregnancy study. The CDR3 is CASSLAGGQYTQYF. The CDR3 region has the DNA TGTGCCAGCAGCTTAGCGGGAGGGCAATATACGCAGTATTTT. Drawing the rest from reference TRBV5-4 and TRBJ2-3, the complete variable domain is ETGVTQSPTHLIKTRGQQVTLRCSSQSGHNTVSWYQQALGQGPQFIFQYYREEENGRGNFPPRFSGLQFPNYSSELNVNALELDDSALYLCASSLAGGQYTQYFGPGTRLTVL.